This record concerns one T cell receptor beta chain sequence. Here immunoSEQ multiplex PCR was the method, and the copy in TCRdb shows in-frame clones only, minus some. The table shows 130,000 to 150,000 clones, with 80% to 90% occurring only once. This entry is derived from a study of blood T cell repertoires in COVID-19. In the study overall: Samples taken during acute and convalescent COVID-19 were collected in the United States, Italy and Spain. Sample material is recorded as cDNA or gDNA derived from T cells, B-cell-depleted T cells, or PBMCs.

This CDR3 spans 12 amino acids. CDR1 is SGHRS and CDR2 is YFSETQ in the germline V gene. V shed 7 bases, J shed 2 bases, and the junction held 3 bases outside the gene matches. The origin of this receptor is a woman in her fifties or sixties with active or convalescent COVID-19. This chain connects TRBV5-1 to TRBJ2-7; 7 bases line up with TRBD1. Sample: peripheral blood. CDR3 DNA sequence: TGCGCCAGCTTTGACAGGGCCTACGAGCAGTACTTC. Translating it yields CASFDRAYEQYF.